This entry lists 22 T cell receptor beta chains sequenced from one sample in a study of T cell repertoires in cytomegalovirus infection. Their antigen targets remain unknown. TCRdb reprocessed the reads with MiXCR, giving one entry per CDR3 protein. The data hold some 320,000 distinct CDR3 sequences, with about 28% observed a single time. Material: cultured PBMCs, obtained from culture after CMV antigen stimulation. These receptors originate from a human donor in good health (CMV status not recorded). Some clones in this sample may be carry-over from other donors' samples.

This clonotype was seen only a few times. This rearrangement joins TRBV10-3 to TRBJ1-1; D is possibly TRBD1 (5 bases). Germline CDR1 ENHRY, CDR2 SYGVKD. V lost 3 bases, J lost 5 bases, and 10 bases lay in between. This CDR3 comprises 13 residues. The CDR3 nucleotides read TGTGCCATCAGTGACAGGGTCGGGACTGAAGCTTTCTTT. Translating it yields CAISDRVGTEAFF.

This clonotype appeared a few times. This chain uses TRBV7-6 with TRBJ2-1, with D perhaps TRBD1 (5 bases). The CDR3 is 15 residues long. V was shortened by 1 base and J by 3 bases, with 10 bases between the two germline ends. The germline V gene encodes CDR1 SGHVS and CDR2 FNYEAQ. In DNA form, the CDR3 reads TGTGCCAGCAGCTTAGGGACATTGAGCTACAATGAGCAGTTCTTC. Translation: CASSLGTLSYNEQFF.

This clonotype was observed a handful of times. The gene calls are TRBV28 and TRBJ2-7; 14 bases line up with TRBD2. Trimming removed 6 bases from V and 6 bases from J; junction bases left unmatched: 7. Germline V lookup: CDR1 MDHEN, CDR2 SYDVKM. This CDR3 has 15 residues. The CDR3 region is CASSPGTSGSAEQYF. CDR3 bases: TGTGCCAGCAGCCCGGGGACTAGCGGGAGTGCCGAGCAGTACTTC.

The chain's CDR3 is CASSEAGQYGYTF. CDR3 bases: TGTGCCAGCAGTGAAGCGGGACAGTATGGCTACACCTTC. The chain couples TRBV6-1 to TRBJ1-2, with 7 bases identical to TRBD1. CDR1 is MNHNS, CDR2 SASEGT, per germline. The CDR3 runs to 13 residues. The ends lost 0 bases at V and 5 bases at J; junction bases unmatched: 0.

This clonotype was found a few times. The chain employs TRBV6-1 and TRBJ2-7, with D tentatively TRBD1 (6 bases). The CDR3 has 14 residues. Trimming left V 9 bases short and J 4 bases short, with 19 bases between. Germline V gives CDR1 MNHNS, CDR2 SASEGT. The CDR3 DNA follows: TGTGCCAGTCATACAGGGAGAGGGTGGTACGAGCAGTACTTC. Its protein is CASHTGRGWYEQYF.

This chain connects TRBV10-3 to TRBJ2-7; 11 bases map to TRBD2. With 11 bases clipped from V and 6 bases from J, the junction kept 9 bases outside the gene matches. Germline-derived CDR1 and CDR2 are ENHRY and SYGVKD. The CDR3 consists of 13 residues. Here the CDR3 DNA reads TGTGCCGTGAATGAGGGACTAGCGGTCGAGCAGTACTTC. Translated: CAVNEGLAVEQYF.

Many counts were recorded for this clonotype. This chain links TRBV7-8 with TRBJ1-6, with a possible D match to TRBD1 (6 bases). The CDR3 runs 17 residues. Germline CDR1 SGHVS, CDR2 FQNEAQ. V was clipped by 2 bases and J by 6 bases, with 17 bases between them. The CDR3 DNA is TGTGCCAGCAGCTTATTAGCAGGGGCAGTTGCTAATTCACCCCTCCACTTT. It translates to CASSLLAGAVANSPLHF.

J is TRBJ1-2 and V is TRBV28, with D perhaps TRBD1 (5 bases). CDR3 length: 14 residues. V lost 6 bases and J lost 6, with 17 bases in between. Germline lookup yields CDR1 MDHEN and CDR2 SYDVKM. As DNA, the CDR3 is TGTGCCAGCAGCCAGGGAGGTGCCAACAATGGCTACACCTTC. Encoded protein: CASSQGGANNGYTF.

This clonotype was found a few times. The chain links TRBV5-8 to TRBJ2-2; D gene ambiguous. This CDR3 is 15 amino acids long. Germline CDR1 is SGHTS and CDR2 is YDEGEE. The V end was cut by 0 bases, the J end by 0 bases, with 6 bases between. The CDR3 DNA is TGTGCCAGCAGCTTGGTGGGGACGAACACCGGGGAGCTGTTTTTT. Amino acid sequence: CASSLVGTNTGELFF.

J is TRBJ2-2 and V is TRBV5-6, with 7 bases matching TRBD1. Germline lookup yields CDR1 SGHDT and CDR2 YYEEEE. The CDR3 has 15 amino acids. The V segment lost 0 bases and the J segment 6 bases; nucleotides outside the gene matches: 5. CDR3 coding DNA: TGTGCCAGCAGCTTGGTTCCAGGGGGAGCCGGGGAGCTGTTTTTT. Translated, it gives CASSLVPGGAGELFF.

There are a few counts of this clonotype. CDR3 in amino acids: CASSLESPPGPDTQYF. CDR3 DNA: TGTGCCAGCAGCTTAGAGAGTCCCCCGGGGCCAGATACGCAGTATTTT. This sequence joins TRBV11-2 and TRBJ2-3; the D gene could be TRBD1 or TRBD2 (5 bases each). Trimming removed 0 bases at V and 4 bases at J, with 14 bases between. Germline V gives CDR1 SGHAT, CDR2 FQNNGV. This CDR3 contains 16 residues.

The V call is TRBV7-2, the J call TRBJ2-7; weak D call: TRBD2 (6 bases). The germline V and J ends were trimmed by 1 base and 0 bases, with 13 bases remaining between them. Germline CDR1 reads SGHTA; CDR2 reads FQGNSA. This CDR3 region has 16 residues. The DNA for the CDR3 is TGTGCCAGCAGCTTAGGGAGCGGGTTAAGCTCCTACGAGCAGTACTTC. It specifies CASSLGSGLSSYEQYF.

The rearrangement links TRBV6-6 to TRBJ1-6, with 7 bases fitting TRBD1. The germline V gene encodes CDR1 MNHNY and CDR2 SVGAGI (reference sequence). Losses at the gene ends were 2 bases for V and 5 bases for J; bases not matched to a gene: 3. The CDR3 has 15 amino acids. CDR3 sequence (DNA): TGTGCCAGCAGTTACGGGACAGCTAATAATTCACCCCTCCACTTT. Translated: CASSYGTANNSPLHF.

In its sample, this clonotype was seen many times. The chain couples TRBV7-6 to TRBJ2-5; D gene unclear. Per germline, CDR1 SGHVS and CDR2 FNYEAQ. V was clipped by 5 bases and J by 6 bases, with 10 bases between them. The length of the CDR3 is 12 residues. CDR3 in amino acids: CASSRSEKTQYF. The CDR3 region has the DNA TGTGCCAGCAGCCGGTCTGAGAAGACCCAGTACTTC.

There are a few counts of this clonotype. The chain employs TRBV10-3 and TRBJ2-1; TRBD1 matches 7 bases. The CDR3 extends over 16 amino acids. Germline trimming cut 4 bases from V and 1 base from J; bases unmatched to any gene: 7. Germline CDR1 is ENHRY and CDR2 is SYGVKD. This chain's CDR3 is CAISGSTGSSYNEQFF. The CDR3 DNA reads TGTGCCATCAGTGGCTCGACAGGGTCGTCCTACAATGAGCAGTTCTTC.

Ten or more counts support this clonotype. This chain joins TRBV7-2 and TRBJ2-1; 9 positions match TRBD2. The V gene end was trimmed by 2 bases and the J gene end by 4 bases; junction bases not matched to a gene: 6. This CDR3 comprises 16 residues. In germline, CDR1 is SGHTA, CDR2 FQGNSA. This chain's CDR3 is CASSLLAGGDYNEQFF. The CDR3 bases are TGTGCCAGCAGCTTACTGGCGGGAGGGGATTACAATGAGCAGTTCTTC.

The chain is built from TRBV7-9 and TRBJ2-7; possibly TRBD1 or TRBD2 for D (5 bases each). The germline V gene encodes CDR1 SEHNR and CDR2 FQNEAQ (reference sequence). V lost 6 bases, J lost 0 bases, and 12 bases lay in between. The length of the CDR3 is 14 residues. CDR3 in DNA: TGTGCCAGCAGTACCGGGACGGTCTCCTACGAGCAGTACTTC. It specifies CASSTGTVSYEQYF.

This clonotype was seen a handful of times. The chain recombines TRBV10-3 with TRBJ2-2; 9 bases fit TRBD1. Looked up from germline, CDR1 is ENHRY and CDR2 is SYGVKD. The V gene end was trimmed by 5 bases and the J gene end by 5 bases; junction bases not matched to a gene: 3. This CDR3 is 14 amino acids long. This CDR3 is CAISWTGDTGELFF. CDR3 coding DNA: TGTGCCATCAGTTGGACAGGGGATACCGGGGAGCTGTTTTTT.

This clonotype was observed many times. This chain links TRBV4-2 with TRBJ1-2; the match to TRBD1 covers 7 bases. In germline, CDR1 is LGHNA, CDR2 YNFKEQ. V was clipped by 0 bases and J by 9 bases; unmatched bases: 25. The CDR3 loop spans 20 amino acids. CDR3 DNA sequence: TGTGCCAGCAGCCAAGATGTAGGGGGCGCAGAAAGCGGCTATCGAAGGAGCTACACCTTC. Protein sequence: CASSQDVGGAESGYRRSYTF.

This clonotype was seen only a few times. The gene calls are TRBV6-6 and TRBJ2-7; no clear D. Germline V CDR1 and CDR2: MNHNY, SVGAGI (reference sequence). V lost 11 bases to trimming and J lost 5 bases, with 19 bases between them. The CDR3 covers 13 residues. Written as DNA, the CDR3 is TGTGCCGCCTCTTCAAGTTACGGGCACGAGCAGTACTTC. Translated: CAASSSYGHEQYF.

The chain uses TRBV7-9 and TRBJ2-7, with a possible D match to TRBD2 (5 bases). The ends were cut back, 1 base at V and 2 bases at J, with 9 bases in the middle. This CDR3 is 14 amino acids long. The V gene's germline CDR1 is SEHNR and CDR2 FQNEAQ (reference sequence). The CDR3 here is CASSLDGVAYEQYF. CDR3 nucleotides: TGTGCCAGCAGCTTAGACGGGGTCGCCTACGAGCAGTACTTC. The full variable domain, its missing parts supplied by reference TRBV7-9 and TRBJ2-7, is DTGVSQNPRHKITKRGQNVTFRCDPISEHNRLYWYRQTLGQGPEFLTYFQNEAQLEKSRLLSDRFSAERPKGSFSTLEIQRTEQGDSAMYLCASSLDGVAYEQYFGPGTRLTVT.

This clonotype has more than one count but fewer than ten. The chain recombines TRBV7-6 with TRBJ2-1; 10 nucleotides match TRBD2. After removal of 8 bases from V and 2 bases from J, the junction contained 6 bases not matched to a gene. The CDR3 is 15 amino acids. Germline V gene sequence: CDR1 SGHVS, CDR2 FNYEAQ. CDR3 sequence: CASALAGDTYNEQFF. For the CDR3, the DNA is TGTGCCAGCGCTCTAGCGGGAGATACCTACAATGAGCAGTTCTTC.